These 27 T cell receptor beta chains were sequenced from one sample in a study of radiotherapy plus CTLA-4 blockade in lung cancer. The data were produced by immunoSEQ multiplex PCR, yet TCRdb's version contains in-frame clones alone and is incomplete. Here the sample spans around 80,000 clones, less than 85% being singletons. The material was peripheral blood, obtained from a patient treated with radiotherapy plus ipilimumab. Receptor source: a human donor with non-small cell lung cancer whose response to radiotherapy plus ipilimumab could not be evaluated.

The chain uses TRBV5-1 and TRBJ1-1; unclear D gene. Between the trimmed V and J ends, which lost 6 bases and 0 bases, there was a span of 12 bases. Per germline, CDR1 SGHRS and CDR2 YFSETQ. This CDR3 has 14 residues. This CDR3 reads CASIEGPMNTEAFF. CDR3 coding DNA: TGCGCCAGCATTGAGGGCCCGATGAACACTGAAGCTTTCTTT.

The chain carries TRBV4-2 and TRBJ2-3; D is possibly TRBD2 (6 bases). V lost 5 bases, J lost 2 bases, and 14 bases lay in between. The CDR3 covers 15 residues. From germline, CDR1 is LGHNA and CDR2 YNFKEQ. CDR3 in DNA: TGTGCCAGCAGCGGGACTCCTAGTTCCACAGATACGCAGTATTTT. This encodes CASSGTPSSTDTQYF.

The gene calls are TRBV7-2 and TRBJ2-3, with 12 bases that match TRBD2. This CDR3 spans 18 amino acids. The V gene end was trimmed by 5 bases and the J gene end by 6 bases; junction bases not matched to a gene: 15. CDR1 and CDR2 from the germline V gene are SGHTA and FQGNSA. CDR3 bases: TGTGCCAGCAGCCGCCCCGTTCTAGCGGGGGGGCCGGGGGATACGCAGTATTTT. Translation gives CASSRPVLAGGPGDTQYF.

J is TRBJ1-1 and V is TRBV6-1, with D possibly being TRBD1 (6 bases). Trimming took off 10 bases at V and 1 base at J, with 16 bases between the two ends. The CDR3 consists of 14 residues. CDR1 and CDR2 from the germline V gene are MNHNS and SASEGT. CDR3 amino acids: CATGRLQGNTEAFF. The CDR3 DNA follows: TGTGCCACCGGCCGCTTACAGGGGAACACTGAAGCTTTCTTT.

This clone was seen a single time. DNA for the CDR3: TGTGCTAGTGCAGTTTTATCGAACACTGAAGCTTTCTTT. This encodes CASAVLSNTEAFF. The chain is built from TRBV12-5 and TRBJ1-1; no clear D. This CDR3 is 13 amino acids long. The ends were cut back, 7 bases at V and 1 base at J, with 10 bases in the middle. From germline, CDR1 is LGHNT and CDR2 FRNRAP.

This clone was counted between two and nine times. V gene TRBV7-9 combines with J gene TRBJ2-2; a possible D gene is TRBD2 (6 bases). From germline, CDR1 is SEHNR and CDR2 FQNEAQ (reference sequence). The ends were cut back, 1 base at V and 3 bases at J, with 6 bases in the middle. The CDR3 is 14 residues long. As DNA, the CDR3 is TGTGCCAGCAGCTTAGGGGAGGACACCGGGGAGCTGTTTTTT. Translated: CASSLGEDTGELFF.

V usage is TRBV10-1 and J usage is TRBJ1-1; 10 bases fit TRBD1. There are 13 residues in the CDR3. Germline V CDR1 and CDR2: WNHNN, SYGVQD (reference sequence). V was clipped by 6 bases and J by 6 bases; unmatched bases: 4. For the CDR3, the DNA is TGCGCCAGCAGGGACAGGGGGAGCGCTGAAGCTTTCTTT. Translation gives CASRDRGSAEAFF.

The chain uses TRBV4-1 and TRBJ2-1; D perhaps matches TRBD2 (5 bases). Looked up from germline, CDR1 is MGHRA and CDR2 is YSYEKL. This CDR3 region has 15 residues. With 6 bases removed from V and 10 bases from J, the gap between germline ends came to 22 bases. In DNA, the CDR3 is TGCGCCAGCAGGCCCACCGGATCCAGTGGAGGCGAGCAGTTCTTC. Translated, it gives CASRPTGSSGGEQFF.

This sequence joins TRBV15 and TRBJ1-5; D gene uncertain. Per the germline V gene, CDR1 is LNHNV and CDR2 is YYDKDF (reference sequence). The V and J ends lost 1 base and 3 bases respectively, with 10 bases between them. The CDR3 has 15 residues. The CDR3 sequence: CATSRVAGLNQPQHF. The CDR3 nucleotides read TGTGCCACCAGCAGAGTTGCGGGTCTCAATCAGCCCCAGCATTTT.

The sample holds many counts of this clone. This chain joins TRBV10-3 and TRBJ2-7; the match to TRBD1 covers 7 bases. Germline loops: CDR1 ENHRY, CDR2 SYGVKD. V was pared by 5 bases and J by 9 bases, with 16 bases of the junction left unmatched. The CDR3 contains 15 residues. CDR3 coding DNA: TGTGCCATCAGTTCATCCGGGACAGATCTAGATGGGCAGTACTTC. This sequence encodes CAISSSGTDLDGQYF.

This sequence joins TRBV19 and TRBJ2-7; 9 bases fit TRBD1. CDR3 length: 15 residues. After removal of 5 bases from V and 6 bases from J, the junction contained 11 bases not matched to a gene. Germline values: CDR1 LNHDA, CDR2 SQIVND (reference sequence). CDR3 in amino acids: CASSVGTGTIFEQYF. DNA for the CDR3: TGTGCCAGTAGTGTCGGGACAGGGACCATCTTCGAGCAGTACTTC.

This rearrangement joins TRBV2 to TRBJ2-1; 10 bases map to TRBD2. The CDR3 contains 15 residues. Germline V gene data show CDR1 as SNHLY and CDR2 as FYNNEI. J lost 1 base, V lost 7 bases, and 4 bases had no gene match. The DNA of the CDR3 is TGTGCCAGCAAGAGTAGCGGGAGGTCCTACAATGAGCAGTTCTTC. This sequence encodes CASKSSGRSYNEQFF.

This clone was detected only a few times. The V call is TRBV18, the J call TRBJ2-7; no clear D gene. V gave up 3 bases and J gave up 3 bases, with 12 bases separating them. The germline V gene encodes CDR1 KGHSH and CDR2 LQKENI. This CDR3 is 14 amino acids long. CDR3 nucleotides: TGTGCCAGCTCACCTAGTCCGTTGATCTACGAGCAGTACTTC. It is translated as CASSPSPLIYEQYF.

This clone was detected ten times or more. The CDR3: CASSSRESGNQPQHF. In DNA form, the CDR3 reads TGTGCCAGCAGCTCAAGGGAGTCAGGCAATCAGCCCCAGCATTTT. The V call is TRBV5-4, the J call TRBJ1-5; no clear D. Germline CDR1 and CDR2: SGHNT and YYREEE (reference sequence). This CDR3 has 15 residues. The germline V and J ends were trimmed by 3 bases and 2 bases, with 12 bases remaining between them.

This rearrangement joins TRBV19 to TRBJ2-7; TRBD1 is a possible D gene (5 bases). This CDR3 is built from 14 residues. The V and J ends lost 5 bases and 2 bases respectively, with 13 bases between them. Germline CDR1 is LNHDA and CDR2 is SQIVND (reference sequence). The CDR3 protein is CASSSPPGTYEQYF. CDR3 in DNA: TGTGCCAGTAGTTCCCCCCCAGGGACCTACGAGCAGTACTTC.

This chain uses TRBV5-1 with TRBJ1-1; tentatively, D is TRBD1 (5 bases). The CDR3 totals 15 residues. CDR1 SGHRS and CDR2 YFSETQ come from the germline V gene. Trimming cost V 3 bases and J 4 bases, with 16 bases left between them. CDR3 protein: CASSSQGFWSTEAFF. As DNA, the CDR3 is TGCGCCAGCAGCTCCCAGGGTTTTTGGAGCACTGAAGCTTTCTTT.

The rearrangement links TRBV7-9 to TRBJ2-5; 8 positions match TRBD1. This CDR3 has 15 residues. V shed 4 bases and J 5 bases; nucleotides not matched to a gene: 9. Germline CDR1 is SEHNR and CDR2 is FQNEAQ (reference sequence). The CDR3 DNA sequence: TGTGCCAGCAGCTCACGGACAGGGTTGGAGGAGACCCAGTACTTC. It specifies CASSSRTGLEETQYF.

This chain uses TRBV6-5 with TRBJ2-7; tentative D call: TRBD2 (6 bases). The CDR3 sequence is 12 residues long. V was clipped by 5 bases and J by 9 bases, with 14 bases between them. The V gene's germline CDR1 is MNHEY and CDR2 SVGAGI. CDR3 nucleotide sequence: TGTGCCAGCAGTGTGGACGGGACTCGGCAGTACTTC. It translates to CASSVDGTRQYF.

This rearrangement joins TRBV11-3 to TRBJ1-2; TRBD1 aligns across 8 bases. The CDR3 is 15 residues long. Germline loops: CDR1 SGHNT, CDR2 YENEEA. Trimming cost V 4 bases and J 3 bases; bases outside gene matches: 7. The CDR3 loop reads CASSSSGQADYGYTF. As DNA, the CDR3 is TGTGCCAGCAGCTCATCGGGACAGGCTGACTATGGCTACACCTTC.

V usage is TRBV7-2 and J usage is TRBJ2-1; 11 positions agree with TRBD2. The CDR3 runs to 16 residues. CDR1 and CDR2 (germline): SGHTA, FQGNSA. V trimming: 5 bases; J trimming: 5 bases; junction bases outside the gene matches: 8. Here the CDR3 reads CASSLWTSGWDNEQFF. DNA of the CDR3: TGTGCCAGCAGCCTCTGGACTAGCGGGTGGGACAATGAGCAGTTCTTC.

The chain carries TRBV4-2 and TRBJ2-3; 14 nucleotides agree with TRBD2. V dropped 1 base and J dropped 3; count of bases not matched to a gene: 9. The CDR3 has 19 residues. CDR1 and CDR2 from the germline V gene are LGHNA and YNFKEQ. The CDR3 sequence is CASSQGPTSGGAVTDTQYF. CDR3 in DNA: TGTGCCAGCAGCCAAGGTCCGACTAGCGGGGGGGCGGTTACAGATACGCAGTATTTT.

This clone turned up a few times. This sequence joins TRBV4-1 and TRBJ1-3; 7 nucleotides agree with TRBD1. Trimming cost V 5 bases and J 2 bases; bases outside gene matches: 3. Looked up from germline, CDR1 is MGHRA and CDR2 is YSYEKL. The CDR3 runs 14 residues. As DNA, the CDR3 is TGCGCCAGCAGCGCAGGGGGGCCTGGAAACACCATATATTTT. Its translation is CASSAGGPGNTIYF.

Comments on this clone: The junction does not match germline at one end; this may be a read error. The chain uses TRBV7-3 and TRBJ2-1; 10 nucleotides agree with TRBD2. Germline CDR1 SGHTA, CDR2 FQGTGA. The CDR3 is 12 residues long. DNA for the CDR3: TGTGCCAGCAGCTTCCTAGCGGGGGTGGGGCTCTTC. Amino acid sequence: CASSFLAGVGLF.

The rearrangement joins TRBV4-3 to TRBJ1-3; possibly TRBD1 for D (6 bases). Germline loops: CDR1 LGHNA, CDR2 YSLEER. The CDR3 totals 18 residues. Trimming left V 0 bases short and J 0 bases short, with 15 bases between. The CDR3 DNA is TGCGCCAGCAGCCAAGAGGCTTCAGGGGCCCTCTCTGGAAACACCATATATTTT. Translation: CASSQEASGALSGNTIYF.

The CDR3 loop reads CASSQRGDGELFF. DNA of the CDR3: TGTGCCAGCAGCCAGCGGGGGGACGGGGAGCTGTTTTTT. The gene calls are TRBV5-5 and TRBJ2-2; 9 bases fit TRBD2. This CDR3 is built from 13 residues. V lost 4 bases and J lost 7; bases outside the gene matches: 2. Germline V gene sequence: CDR1 SGHKS, CDR2 YYEKEE (reference sequence).

The chain joins TRBV5-4 to TRBJ2-3; a weak D match, TRBD2 (6 bases). From germline, CDR1 is SGHNT and CDR2 YYREEE (reference sequence). CDR3 size: 18 residues. V was pared by 1 base and J by 3 bases, with 21 bases between. The CDR3 protein is CASSLTFVTGVGTDTQYF. CDR3 bases: TGTGCCAGCAGCTTGACCTTTGTAACGGGAGTTGGTACAGATACGCAGTATTTT.

This chain joins TRBV4-3 and TRBJ1-1, with unresolved D. Trimming removed 0 bases from V and 1 base from J, with 6 bases in between. Germline V gene data show CDR1 as LGHNA and CDR2 as YSLEER. CDR3 length: 14 amino acids. As DNA, the CDR3 is TGCGCCAGCAGCCAAGATATGAGGAACACTGAAGCTTTCTTT. Translating it yields CASSQDMRNTEAFF.